This T cell receptor (beta chain) was obtained from a study of blood T cell repertoires in COVID-19. The germline V gene encodes CDR1 SGHVS and CDR2 FQNEAQ. The CDR3 is 14 amino acids. V was pared by 5 bases and J by 7 bases, with 8 bases of the junction left unmatched. The method was immunoSEQ multiplex PCR; TCRdb's version includes in-frame clones alone and lacks a portion of them. The sample lists approximately 94,000 clones, around nine tenths occurring once. The chain employs TRBV7-8 and TRBJ2-3; 8 positions agree with TRBD1. The sequenced sample consisted of peripheral blood. This receptor was obtained from a woman aged 80 or over with active COVID-19. CDR3 in amino acids: CASSPYRGMNTQYF. Written as DNA, the CDR3 is TGTGCCAGCAGCCCATACAGGGGGATGAATACGCAGTATTTT.